The next 21 T cell receptor beta chains were all read from a single sample in a study of blood T cell repertoires in COVID-19. The method was immunoSEQ multiplex PCR; TCRdb's version includes in-frame clones alone and lacks a portion of them. Among about 94,000 clones listed, about 86% were seen once. Sequenced: peripheral blood. The receptors derive from a man aged 55 to 70 with acute or convalescent COVID-19.

This chain connects TRBV3-1 (or the pseudogene TRBV3-2) to TRBJ1-1; D call uncertain. Germline V CDR1 and CDR2: LGHDT, YNNKEL (reference sequence). Trimming left V 2 bases short and J 6 bases short, with 13 bases between. The CDR3 length is 14 residues. This CDR3 is CASSQLGGGAEAFF. CDR3 in DNA: TGTGCCAGCAGCCAACTTGGCGGTGGCGCTGAAGCTTTCTTT.

The chain joins TRBV11-3 to TRBJ2-6; TRBD1 is a possible D gene (6 bases). This CDR3 has 17 residues. Trimming stripped 5 bases from V and 0 bases from J, with 14 bases between. Germline values: CDR1 SGHNT, CDR2 YENEEA. The CDR3 DNA reads as TGTGCCAGCAGCCAGGCGGACAGCCGCTCTGGGGCCAACGTCCTGACTTTC. It encodes CASSQADSRSGANVLTF.

The CDR3 loop reads CAISPSGTGGGGFSGYTF. The CDR3 nucleotides read TGTGCCATCAGTCCATCAGGGACAGGGGGCGGGGGATTCTCTGGCTACACCTTC. V and J are TRBV10-3 and TRBJ1-2, with 12 bases that match TRBD1. Germline V gives CDR1 ENHRY, CDR2 SYGVKD. The CDR3 runs 18 residues. V was clipped by 5 bases and J by 7 bases; unmatched bases: 17.

This chain uses TRBV7-2 with TRBJ1-5; D gene unclear. CDR1 is SGHTA, CDR2 FQGNSA, per germline. The CDR3 covers 13 residues. V lost 1 base and J 6 bases, leaving 7 bases between the germline ends. The CDR3: CASSLGGSQPQHF. For the CDR3, the DNA is TGTGCCAGCAGCTTAGGAGGGAGTCAGCCCCAGCATTTT.

The chain recombines TRBV29-1 with TRBJ1-1; D unresolved. The CDR3 covers 15 residues. CDR1 and CDR2 (germline): SQVTM, ANQGSEA. The V gene lost 1 base and the J gene lost 5 bases, with 17 bases spanning the gap. The CDR3: CSVEGKASRETEAFF. The DNA of the CDR3 is TGCAGCGTTGAAGGAAAGGCCAGCCGGGAGACTGAAGCTTTCTTT.

J is TRBJ1-1 and V is TRBV6-5; D may be TRBD1 (6 bases). Trimming cost V 2 bases and J 5 bases, with 12 bases left between them. The CDR3 runs 14 residues. The germline gives CDR1 MNHEY, CDR2 SVGAGI. The CDR3 region has the DNA TGTGCCAGCAGTTACAGGGACAAAGGGACTGAAGCTTTCTTT. Its translation: CASSYRDKGTEAFF.

The genes are TRBV2 and TRBJ1-2, with no clear D. The CDR3 runs to 10 residues. The V gene's germline CDR1 is SNHLY and CDR2 FYNNEI. V gave up 7 bases and J gave up 7 bases, with 7 bases separating them. The CDR3 reads CASTGIGYTF. CDR3 bases: TGTGCCAGCACGGGTATTGGCTACACCTTC.

V is TRBV5-6 and J is TRBJ2-7; TRBD1 matches 7 bases. V dropped 4 bases and J dropped 3; count of bases not matched to a gene: 10. Germline-derived CDR1 and CDR2 are SGHDT and YYEEEE. There are 15 residues in the CDR3. In DNA, the CDR3 is TGTGCCAGCAGCCTTCGACAGGGTTTGTTCTACGAGCAGTACTTC. This gives the protein CASSLRQGLFYEQYF.

The CDR3: CASSVDGGNTGELFF. The DNA of the CDR3 is TGTGCCAGCAGCGTAGACGGGGGGAACACCGGGGAGCTGTTTTTT. The rearrangement uses TRBV9 and TRBJ2-2, with TRBD2 as a possible D gene (6 bases). V shed 0 bases and J shed 1 base, with 7 bases lying between them. CDR1 and CDR2 from the germline V gene are SGDLS and YYNGEE. CDR3 size: 15 residues.

This clone appeared a few times. The chain joins TRBV4-1 to TRBJ1-5; tentatively, D is TRBD1 (5 bases). The germline V and J ends were trimmed by 3 bases and 6 bases, with 21 bases remaining between them. The length of the CDR3 is 17 residues. The germline CDR1 and CDR2 sequences are MGHRA and YSYEKL. The CDR3 here is CASSQVVRDGGFQPQHF. CDR3 DNA sequence: TGCGCCAGCAGCCAGGTGGTAAGGGACGGAGGGTTTCAGCCCCAGCATTTT.

This chain connects TRBV5-1 to TRBJ2-3; 10 nucleotides align to TRBD1. The V gene end was trimmed by 4 bases and the J gene end by 3 bases; junction bases not matched to a gene: 5. CDR1 SGHRS and CDR2 YFSETQ come from the germline V gene. This CDR3 spans 15 amino acids. CDR3 bases: TGCGCCAGCAGCACCGGGACAGGGGTGACAGATACGCAGTATTTT. It is translated as CASSTGTGVTDTQYF.

The V gene is TRBV18, the J gene TRBJ1-1, with TRBD1 matching 9 bases. The V and J ends lost 3 bases and 2 bases, in that order; junction bases with no gene match: 4. The CDR3 has 15 residues. Germline V lookup: CDR1 KGHSH, CDR2 LQKENI. Written as DNA, the CDR3 is TGTGCCAGCTCACCGGGGACAGGGTTCAACACTGAAGCTTTCTTT. Its protein is CASSPGTGFNTEAFF.

With respect to this clone: A junction end diverges from the germline sequence, so it may reflect a read error. CDR3 sequence reads: CASSKEIPGYSNQPQHF. CDR3 nucleotide sequence: TGTGCCAGCAGCAAAGAGATCCCAGGTTATAGCAATCAGCCCCAGCATTTT. The chain couples TRBV3-1 (or the pseudogene TRBV3-2) to TRBJ1-5; D ambiguous. Germline V CDR1 and CDR2: LGHDT, YNNKEL (reference sequence). The CDR3 has 17 residues.

The chain links TRBV28 to TRBJ1-6; TRBD1 matches 11 bases. The junction had 5 bases not matched to a gene; V was cut back by 3 bases and J by 10 bases. The CDR3 loop spans 15 amino acids. Germline CDR1 MDHEN, CDR2 SYDVKM. DNA of the CDR3: TGTGCCAGCAGTTTGGACAGGGGGCTAGGGTCACCCCTCCACTTT. Residues: CASSLDRGLGSPLHF.

The V call is TRBV9, the J call TRBJ1-6; the D is unclear. Trimming left V 9 bases short and J 7 bases short, with 17 bases between. Germline CDR1 and CDR2: SGDLS and YYNGEE. CDR3 size: 14 residues. CDR3 residues: CATSGGQANSPLHF. CDR3 nucleotide sequence: TGTGCCACCTCTGGTGGGCAGGCCAATTCACCCCTCCACTTT.

This chain uses TRBV5-6 with TRBJ1-2; a possible D gene is TRBD1 (5 bases). CDR1 and CDR2 from the germline V gene are SGHDT and YYEEEE. The length of the CDR3 is 16 residues. Trimming left V 0 bases short and J 0 bases short, with 12 bases between. The DNA of the CDR3 is TGTGCCAGCAGCTTGGTCCAGGGAACAGCTAACTATGGCTACACCTTC. Its translation: CASSLVQGTANYGYTF.

The gene calls are TRBV5-6 and TRBJ1-3, with D unresolved. The germline V and J ends were trimmed by 0 bases and 0 bases, with 10 bases remaining between them. This CDR3 is 16 amino acids long. The germline CDR1 and CDR2 sequences are SGHDT and YYEEEE. This chain's CDR3 is CASSLAPRSSGNTIYF. For the CDR3, the DNA is TGTGCCAGCAGCTTGGCCCCGCGGAGCTCTGGAAACACCATATATTTT. Complete variable domain (other parts from reference TRBV5-6 and TRBJ1-3): DAGVTQSPTHLIKTRGQQVTLRCSPKSGHDTVSWYQQALGQGPQFIFQYYEEEERQRGNFPDRFSGHQFPNYSSELNVNALLLGDSALYLCASSLAPRSSGNTIYFGEGSWLTVV.

The sample holds one count of this clone. The chain has TRBV5-5 and TRBJ2-5; 7 bases map to TRBD1. Germline V gene lookup returns CDR1 SGHKS and CDR2 YYEKEE (reference sequence). The CDR3 contains 16 residues. The trim removed 0 bases at V and 1 base at J, leaving 6 bases unmatched. CDR3 amino acids: CASSLEGARVQETQYF. The CDR3 nucleotides read TGTGCCAGCAGCTTGGAGGGGGCCAGGGTCCAAGAGACCCAGTACTTC.

V usage is TRBV2 and J usage is TRBJ2-1; TRBD1 aligns across 10 bases. Germline loops: CDR1 SNHLY, CDR2 FYNNEI. Trimming cost V 1 base and J 15 bases; bases outside gene matches: 6. This CDR3 spans 13 amino acids. The CDR3 nucleotides are TGTGCCAGCAGTGAAGAAGTTAGGACAGGGGGGTTCTTC. This encodes CASSEEVRTGGFF. Filled out from reference TRBV2 and TRBJ2-1, the complete variable domain reads EPEVTQTPSHQVTQMGQEVILRCVPISNHLYFYWYRQILGQKVEFLVSFYNNEISEKSEIFDDQFSVERPDGSNFTLKIRSTKLEDSAMYFCASSEEVRTGGFFGPGTRLTVL.

The chain recombines TRBV4-1 with TRBJ1-4; TRBD1 aligns across 7 bases. Looked up from germline, CDR1 is MGHRA and CDR2 is YSYEKL. This CDR3 comprises 15 residues. Unmatched junction bases numbered 11, after V lost 5 bases and J lost 8 bases. CDR3 sequence (DNA): TGCGCCAGCAGCTCAAGTGGTACAGGGGTGGAAAAACTGTTTTTT. Encoded protein: CASSSSGTGVEKLFF.

V gene TRBV6-2 or TRBV6-3 combines with J gene TRBJ2-5; 12 nucleotides line up with TRBD2. Trimming removed 6 bases from V and 5 bases from J; junction bases left unmatched: 10. The CDR3 is 16 residues long. Germline lookup yields CDR1 MNHEY and CDR2 SVGEGT. The chain's CDR3 is CASSPGLAGLRETQYF. The CDR3 coding sequence is TGTGCCAGCAGCCCTGGACTAGCGGGGCTTCGGGAGACCCAGTACTTC.